The rows below give T cell receptor beta chains drawn from one sample of a study of T cell responses to AZD1222 COVID-19 vaccine. Sequencing was performed with immunoSEQ multiplex PCR; in TCRdb, only in-frame clones are kept and a portion is missing. The sample has about 150,000 clones; nearly 95% are singletons. The source material was peripheral blood, sampled on day 0 of AZD1222 vaccination. These receptors were obtained from an adult in good health. The CDR3 runs from the conserved cysteine through the conserved F or W. Fields, in order: clone size, V gene, D gene, J gene, CDR3 protein, CDR3 DNA. D genes are given only for firm matches. Only part of the rows carry a size: once, few, many, or a class if the clone is expanded.

NA	TRBV27	TRBD2	TRBJ2-1	CASMGLAERGYNEQFF	TGTGCCAGCATGGGACTAGCAGAGCGGGGCTACAATGAGCAGTTCTTC
NA	TRBV20-1	NA	TRBJ2-7	CSARVPGAAYF	TGCAGTGCCCGAGTACCCGGGGCCGCCTACTTC
few	TRBV5-1	TRBD1	TRBJ1-1	CASSSDRVGTEAFF	TGCGCCAGCAGCTCTGACAGGGTCGGCACTGAAGCTTTCTTT
NA	TRBV2	NA	TRBJ1-4	CASRKRQLSNEKLFF	TGTGCCAGCAGGAAAAGACAGCTCTCTAATGAAAAACTGTTTTTT
NA	TRBV15	TRBD1	TRBJ2-2	CATSRGQLNTGELFF	TGTGCCACCAGCAGGGGACAGCTGAACACCGGGGAGCTGTTTTTT
NA	TRBV3-1/TRBV3-2	TRBD2	TRBJ2-1	CASSGTSGTYNEQFF	TGTGCCAGCAGCGGGACTAGCGGGACCTACAATGAGCAGTTCTTC
NA	TRBV5-1	NA	TRBJ1-2	CASSVISPRGSNYGYTF	TGCGCCAGCAGCGTTATCTCCCCCAGGGGAAGCAACTATGGCTACACCTTC
NA	TRBV5-1	TRBD1	TRBJ1-6	CASRRTGGAENSPLHF	TGCGCCAGCAGACGTACAGGGGGCGCCGAGAATTCACCCCTCCACTTT
NA	TRBV5-1	TRBD1	TRBJ1-1	CASSPQAGTGGDTEAFF	TGCGCCAGCAGCCCGCAAGCCGGGACAGGGGGCGACACTGAAGCTTTCTTT
NA	TRBV28	NA	TRBJ2-1	CASSRLPTPSSYNEQFF	TGTGCCAGCAGCCGACTACCGACTCCGAGCTCCTACAATGAGCAGTTCTTC
NA	TRBV19	TRBD2	TRBJ2-1	CASSRGLAGAFYNEQFF	TGTGCCAGTAGTCGGGGACTAGCGGGAGCCTTCTACAATGAGCAGTTCTTC
NA	TRBV18	TRBD1	TRBJ2-7	CASSPLGQGAYEQYF	TGTGCCAGCTCACCGCTCGGACAGGGGGCATACGAGCAGTACTTC
NA	TRBV5-1	TRBD1	TRBJ1-1	CASSLHASGTGGAGTEAFF	TGCGCCAGCAGCTTGCATGCCTCCGGGACAGGGGGCGCGGGTACTGAAGCTTTCTTT
NA	TRBV7-9	TRBD1	TRBJ1-6	CASSGTGQLSSPLHF	TGTGCCAGCAGCGGCACGGGACAGCTTAGTTCACCCCTCCACTTT
NA	TRBV27	NA	TRBJ2-7	CASSLVGGHNYEQYF	TGTGCCAGCAGTTTGGTCGGGGGGCATAACTACGAGCAGTACTTC
NA	TRBV6-5	NA	TRBJ1-5	CASRQGLDQPQHF	TGTGCCAGCAGACAGGGTCTCGATCAGCCCCAGCATTTT
NA	TRBV4-1	TRBD1	TRBJ1-6	CASSQAGGRNSPLHF	TGCGCCAGCAGCCAAGCAGGGGGCAGGAATTCACCCCTCCACTTT
few	TRBV6-1	TRBD1	TRBJ1-2	CASSEWAGGYGYTF	TGTGCCAGCAGTGAATGGGCAGGGGGCTATGGCTACACCTTC